This T cell receptor beta chain originates from a study of T cells in Graves' hyperthyroidism and ophthalmopathy. Amplification targeted TCR beta CDR3 regions from RNA transcripts. HTBI primers were used for first-round RT-PCR of the TCR CDR3. Each CDR3 protein is one row after TCRdb ran MiXCR on the multiplex PCR reads. This sample has some 380,000 distinct CDR3 sequences, with roughly 14% found just once. Hyperthyroidism in the patients, aged 18 to 65, was newly diagnosed and under 2 months in duration. The diagnostic basis comprised clinical symptoms, serum thyroxine and TRAb, thyroid ultrasound and orbital computed tomography. The source of the PBMCs was over 8.5 ml of fresh peripheral blood. About this clonotype itself: Its target is not known. A much bigger clone sits one base away, suggesting this may be a read error.

Broader study findings: Appearing also in blood were most of the thyroid clonotypes expanded above 0.001.

CDR1 is LGHNT and CDR2 is FRNRAP in the germline V gene. CDR3 length: 14 amino acids. This TCR was sampled from a man aged 25-45 years with Graves' hyperthyroidism that later progressed to Graves' ophthalmopathy. The sample taken for sequencing was blood. This chain uses TRBV12-5 with TRBJ1-5; D possibly corresponds to TRBD1 (5 bases). CDR3 sequence reads: CAGGLADMNQPQHF. CDR3 nucleotides: TGTGCTGGTGGTTTGGCGGACATGAATCAGCCCCAGCATTTT. Using reference TRBV12-5 and TRBJ1-5 for the parts outside the CDR3, the full variable domain is DARVTQTPRHKVTEMGQEVTMRCQPILGHNTVFWYRQTMMQGLELLAYFRNRAPLDDSGMPKDRFSAEMPDATLATLKIQPSEPRDSAVYFCAGGLADMNQPQHFGDGTRLSIL.